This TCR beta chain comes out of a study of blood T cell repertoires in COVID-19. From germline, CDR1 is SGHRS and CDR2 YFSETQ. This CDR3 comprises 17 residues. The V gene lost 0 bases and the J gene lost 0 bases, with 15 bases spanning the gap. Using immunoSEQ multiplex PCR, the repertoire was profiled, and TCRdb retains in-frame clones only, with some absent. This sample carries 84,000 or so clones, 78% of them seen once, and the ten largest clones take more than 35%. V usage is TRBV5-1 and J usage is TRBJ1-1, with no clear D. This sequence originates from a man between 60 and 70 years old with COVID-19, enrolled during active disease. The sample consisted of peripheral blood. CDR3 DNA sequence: TGCGCCAGCAGCTTGGCGCTGGGAGAGATCATGAACACTGAAGCTTTCTTT. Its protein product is CASSLALGEIMNTEAFF.